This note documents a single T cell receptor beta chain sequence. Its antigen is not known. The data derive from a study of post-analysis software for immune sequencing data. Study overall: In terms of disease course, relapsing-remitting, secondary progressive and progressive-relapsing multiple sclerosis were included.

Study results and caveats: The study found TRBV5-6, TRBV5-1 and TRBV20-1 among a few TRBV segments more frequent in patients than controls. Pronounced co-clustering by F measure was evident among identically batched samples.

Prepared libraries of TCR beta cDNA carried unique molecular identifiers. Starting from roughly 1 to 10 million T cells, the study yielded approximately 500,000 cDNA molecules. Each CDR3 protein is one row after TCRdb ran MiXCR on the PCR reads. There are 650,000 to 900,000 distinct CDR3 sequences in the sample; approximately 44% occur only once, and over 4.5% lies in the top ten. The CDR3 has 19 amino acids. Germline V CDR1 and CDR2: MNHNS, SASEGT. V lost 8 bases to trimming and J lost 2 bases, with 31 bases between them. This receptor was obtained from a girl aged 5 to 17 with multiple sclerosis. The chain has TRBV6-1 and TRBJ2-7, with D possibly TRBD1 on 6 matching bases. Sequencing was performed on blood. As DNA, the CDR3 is TGTGCCAGCCGCCGGCTTCAGGGGCGCACTAGTTTGACCACCTACGAGCAGTACTTC. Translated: CASRRLQGRTSLTTYEQYF.